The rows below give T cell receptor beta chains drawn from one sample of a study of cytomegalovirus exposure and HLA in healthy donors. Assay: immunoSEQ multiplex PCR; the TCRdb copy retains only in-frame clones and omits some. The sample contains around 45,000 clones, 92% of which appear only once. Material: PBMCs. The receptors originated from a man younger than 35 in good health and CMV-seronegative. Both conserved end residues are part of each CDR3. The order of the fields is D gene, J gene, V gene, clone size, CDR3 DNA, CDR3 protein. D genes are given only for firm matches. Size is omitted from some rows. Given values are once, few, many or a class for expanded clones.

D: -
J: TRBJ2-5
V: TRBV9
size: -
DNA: TGTGCCAGCAGCGTAGACTTTAGCGGAAGGGGAGAGACCCAGTACTTC
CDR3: CASSVDFSGRGETQYF

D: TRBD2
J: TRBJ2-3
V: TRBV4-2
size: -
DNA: TGTGCCAGCAGCCAAGAGACGGCTAGCGGGGGGGCGACAGATACGCAGTATTTT
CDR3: CASSQETASGGATDTQYF

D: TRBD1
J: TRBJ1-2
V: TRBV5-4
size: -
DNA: TGTGCCAGCAGCACAGACAGGGTCGGGTTCTATGGCTACACCTTC
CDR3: CASSTDRVGFYGYTF

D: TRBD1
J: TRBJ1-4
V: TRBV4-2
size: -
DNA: TGTGCCAGCAGCCAAGATCGAGGACAGGGGGCGGTTGAAAAACTGTTTTTT
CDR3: CASSQDRGQGAVEKLFF

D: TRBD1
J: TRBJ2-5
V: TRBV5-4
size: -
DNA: TGTGCCAGCAGCCTGGCGGGACAGGTTCAAGAGACCCAGTACTTC
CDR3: CASSLAGQVQETQYF

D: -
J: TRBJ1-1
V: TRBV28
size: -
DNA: TGTGCCAGCAGTTTGCCCGTAGGGGCAGCTTTCTTT
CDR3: CASSLPVGAAFF

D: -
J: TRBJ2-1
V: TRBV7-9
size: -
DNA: TGTGCCAGCAGCCCTAGTGGTGTGATTGAGCAGTTCTTC
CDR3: CASSPSGVIEQFF

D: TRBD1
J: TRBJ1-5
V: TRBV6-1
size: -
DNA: TGTGCCAGCACCGGGACAGGGGACAATCAGCCCCAGCATTTT
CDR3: CASTGTGDNQPQHF

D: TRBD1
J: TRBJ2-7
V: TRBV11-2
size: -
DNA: TGTGCCAGCAGCCCCCCCCTGACAGGGTTTGCCTACGAGCAGTACTTC
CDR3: CASSPPLTGFAYEQYF

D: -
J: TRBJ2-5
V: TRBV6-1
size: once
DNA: TGTGCCAGCAGTGTCACAGTAGTCCAAGAGACCCAGTACTTC
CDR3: CASSVTVVQETQYF

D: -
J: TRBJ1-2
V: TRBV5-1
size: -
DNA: TGCGCCAGCAGCTTGGACCTCGTGAAAGGAGGGGATGGCTACACCTTC
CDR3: CASSLDLVKGGDGYTF

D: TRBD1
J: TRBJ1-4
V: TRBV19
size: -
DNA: TGTGCCAGTAGTGTACCCCGGACAGGGAGAGATGAAAAACTGTTTTTT
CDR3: CASSVPRTGRDEKLFF

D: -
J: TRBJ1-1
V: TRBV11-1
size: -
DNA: TGTGCCAGCAGCCAGCGCAGAGCAATGAACACTGAAGCTTTCTTT
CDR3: CASSQRRAMNTEAFF

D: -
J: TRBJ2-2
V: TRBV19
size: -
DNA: TGTGCCAGTAGTATGAGGTGGGAGCTGTTTTTT
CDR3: CASSMRWELFF

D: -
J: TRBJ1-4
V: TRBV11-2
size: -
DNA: TGTGCCAGCAGCACCACCGCGAACACTAATGAAAAACTGTTTTTT
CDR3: CASSTTANTNEKLFF

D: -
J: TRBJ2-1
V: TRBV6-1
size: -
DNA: TGTGCCAGCAGTGAATTCGGGGGCTCCTACAATGAGCAGTTCTTC
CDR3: CASSEFGGSYNEQFF

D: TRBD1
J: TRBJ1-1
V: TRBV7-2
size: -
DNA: TGTGCCAGCAGCTTCCAACAGGGGCGCACTGAAGCTTTCTTT
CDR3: CASSFQQGRTEAFF

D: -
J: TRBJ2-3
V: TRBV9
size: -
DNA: TGTGCCAGCAGCCAGGGATCGAGCACAGATACGCAGTATTTT
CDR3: CASSQGSSTDTQYF

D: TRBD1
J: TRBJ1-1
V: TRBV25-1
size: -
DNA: TGTGCCAGCAGTTACCGGGACAGGGCCACTGAAGCTTTCTTT
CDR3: CASSYRDRATEAFF

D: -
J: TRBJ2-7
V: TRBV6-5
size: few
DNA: TGTGCCAGCAGTTACTCGAGTCCGGGATACGAGCAGTACTTC
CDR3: CASSYSSPGYEQYF

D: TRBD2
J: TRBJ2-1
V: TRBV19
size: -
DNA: TGTGCCAGTAGTCCTAGCGGGATCTACAATGAGCAGTTCTTC
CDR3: CASSPSGIYNEQFF

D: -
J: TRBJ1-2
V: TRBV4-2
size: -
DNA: TGTGCCAGCAGCCAGAGGACACAACCTAACTATGGCTACACCTTC
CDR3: CASSQRTQPNYGYTF

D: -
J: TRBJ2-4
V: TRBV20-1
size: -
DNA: TGCAGTGCTCGAATAGACATTCAGTACTTC
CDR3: CSARIDIQYF

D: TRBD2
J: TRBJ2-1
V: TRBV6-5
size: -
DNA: TGTGCCAGCAGTTACTCGAGAACAAGCGGGGGTGAGCAGTTCTTC
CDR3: CASSYSRTSGGEQFF

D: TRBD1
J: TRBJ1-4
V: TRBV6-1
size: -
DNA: TGTGCCAGCAGTTTCGACAGGGGGCTAAGTGAAAAACTGTTTTTT
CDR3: CASSFDRGLSEKLFF

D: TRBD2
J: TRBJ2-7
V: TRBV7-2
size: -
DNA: TGTGCCAGCAGCTACGGACTAGCGGGGGCCGCATACGAGCAGTACTTC
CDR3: CASSYGLAGAAYEQYF

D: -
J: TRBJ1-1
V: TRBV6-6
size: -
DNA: TGTGCCAGCAGTTACTCGGACCCCGGGAGCACTGAAGCTTTCTTT
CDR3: CASSYSDPGSTEAFF

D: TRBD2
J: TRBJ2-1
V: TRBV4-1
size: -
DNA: TGCGCCAGCAGCCAAGATAGCGGGAGGGGCTCCTACAATGAGCAGTTCTTC
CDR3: CASSQDSGRGSYNEQFF

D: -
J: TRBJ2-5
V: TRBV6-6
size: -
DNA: TGTGCCAGCATTAATATACACGGGTCGGAGACCCAGTACTTC
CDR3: CASINIHGSETQYF

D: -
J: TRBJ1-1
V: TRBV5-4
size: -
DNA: TGTGCCAGCAGCTTAGGGGGTACCACTGAAGCTTTCTTT
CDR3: CASSLGGTTEAFF

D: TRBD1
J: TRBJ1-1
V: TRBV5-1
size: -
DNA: TGCGCCAGCAGCTGGACAGGGTTCGCAAACACTGAAGCTTTCTTT
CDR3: CASSWTGFANTEAFF

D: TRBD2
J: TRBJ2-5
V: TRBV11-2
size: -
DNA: TGTGCCAGCAGCTTAGGCGCGGGGGGCGTGGAGACCCAGTACTTC
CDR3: CASSLGAGGVETQYF

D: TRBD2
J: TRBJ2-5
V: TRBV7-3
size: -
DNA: TGTGCCAGCAGCGCCGCTAGCGGGAGGGGACAAGAGACCCAGTACTTC
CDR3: CASSAASGRGQETQYF

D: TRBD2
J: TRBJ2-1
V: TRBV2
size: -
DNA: TGTGCCAGCAGGACTAGCGAATACGTCTACAATGAGCAGTTCTTC
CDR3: CASRTSEYVYNEQFF

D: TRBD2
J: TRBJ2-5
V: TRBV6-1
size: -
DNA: TGTGCCAGCAGCTTAGCGGGAGGTTGGGGAGAGACCCAGTACTTC
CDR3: CASSLAGGWGETQYF

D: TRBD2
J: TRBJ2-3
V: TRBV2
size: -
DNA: TGTGCCAGCGGGACTAGCGGGGGGTTCGGGAGCACAGATACGCAGTATTTT
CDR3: CASGTSGGFGSTDTQYF

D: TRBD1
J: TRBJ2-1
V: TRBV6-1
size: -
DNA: TGTGCCAGCAGTGGGGACAGGAGCAGCAATGAGCAGTTCTTC
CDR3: CASSGDRSSNEQFF

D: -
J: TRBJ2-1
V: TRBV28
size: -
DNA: TGTGCCAGCAGTTTAGGTCTGGCGGGCCCCTACAATGAGCAGTTCTTC
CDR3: CASSLGLAGPYNEQFF

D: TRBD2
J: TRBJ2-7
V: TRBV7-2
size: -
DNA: TGTGCCAGCAGCTTAGAAGCGGGGGGCAACTACGAGCAGTACTTC
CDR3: CASSLEAGGNYEQYF

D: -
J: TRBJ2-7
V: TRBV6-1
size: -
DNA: TGTGCCAGCAGTGGGAAGAGCGGGACAAATTCCTACGAGCAGTACTTC
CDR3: CASSGKSGTNSYEQYF

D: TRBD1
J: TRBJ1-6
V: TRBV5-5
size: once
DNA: TGTGCCAGCAGCTCCCGGGACAGGGGTAATTCACCCCTCCACTTT
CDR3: CASSSRDRGNSPLHF